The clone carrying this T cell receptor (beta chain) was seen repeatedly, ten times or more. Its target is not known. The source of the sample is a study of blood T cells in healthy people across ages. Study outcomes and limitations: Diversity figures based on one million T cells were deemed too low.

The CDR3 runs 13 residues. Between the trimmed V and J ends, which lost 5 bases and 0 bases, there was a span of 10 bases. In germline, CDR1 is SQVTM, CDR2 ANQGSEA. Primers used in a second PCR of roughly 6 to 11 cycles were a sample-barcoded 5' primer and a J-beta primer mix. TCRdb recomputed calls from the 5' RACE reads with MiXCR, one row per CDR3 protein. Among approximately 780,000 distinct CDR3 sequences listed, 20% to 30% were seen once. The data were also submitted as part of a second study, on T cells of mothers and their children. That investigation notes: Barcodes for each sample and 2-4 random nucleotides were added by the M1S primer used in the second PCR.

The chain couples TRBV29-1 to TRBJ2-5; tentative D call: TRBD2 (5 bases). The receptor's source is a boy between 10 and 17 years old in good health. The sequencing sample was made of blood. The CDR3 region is CSVPPGNQETQYF. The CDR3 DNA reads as TGCAGCGTTCCCCCGGGAAACCAAGAGACCCAGTACTTC. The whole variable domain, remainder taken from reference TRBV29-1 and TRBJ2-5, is SAVISQKPSRDICQRGTSLTIQCQVDSQVTMMFWYRQQPGQSLTLIATANQGSEATYESGFVIDKFPISRPNLTFSTLTVSNMSPEDSSIYLCSVPPGNQETQYFGPGTRLLVL.